The T cell receptor beta chain described here comes from a study of immune evolution from preneoplasia to lung adenocarcinoma. Two lung cancer pathologists independently confirmed each histologic diagnosis. Clones were sequenced by immunoSEQ multiplex PCR, and TCRdb holds only the in-frame ones, with some missing. There are approximately 9,100 clones in the sample; 70% to 90% occur only once, and approximately 5.7% lies in the top ten. The CDR3 contains 11 residues. Trimming cost V 7 bases and J 7 bases, with 7 bases left between them. Germline loops: CDR1 MGHDK, CDR2 SYGVNS. This clone was seen a handful of times.

This chain joins TRBV25-1 and TRBJ2-2; D gene uncertain. Sample: FFPE minimally invasive lung adenocarcinoma tissue. The clonotype comes from a person between 65 and 79 years old with lung adenocarcinoma. The CDR3 sequence: CASKVGGELFF. CDR3 DNA sequence: TGTGCCAGCAAGGTGGGCGGGGAGCTGTTTTTT.